This paragraph reports one T cell receptor (beta chain). Its antigen is not identified. The data originate from a study of cytomegalovirus exposure and HLA in healthy donors. Study background: The 100 to 150 validation repertoires and the 650 to 850 first-cohort repertoires shared a platform, a later analysis reported.

The CDR3 has 15 amino acids. V gave up 2 bases and J gave up 0 bases, with 8 bases separating them. Germline CDR1 reads SGHTA; CDR2 reads FQGTGA. The protocol was immunoSEQ multiplex PCR, while the TCRdb copy is restricted to in-frame clones and leaves out a portion. The repertoire consists of 140,000 to 150,000 clones, with approximately 93% occurring once and the leading ten covering about 0.7%. General study points: There were a few CMV-associated chains whose specificity for CMV antigens was confirmed in vitro. The authors listed over 150 TCR beta chains as cytomegalovirus-associated. Cytomegalovirus status was reportedly diagnosed by the classifier with high specificity and sensitivity.

The genes are TRBV7-3 and TRBJ1-3; D gene ambiguous. The TCR sequence derives from a man between 18 and 35 years old in good health and CMV-seronegative. The sequenced sample was PBMCs. The CDR3 nucleotides are TGTGCCAGCAGCTTAGACGGGTACTCTGGAAACACCATATATTTT. Translating it yields CASSLDGYSGNTIYF.